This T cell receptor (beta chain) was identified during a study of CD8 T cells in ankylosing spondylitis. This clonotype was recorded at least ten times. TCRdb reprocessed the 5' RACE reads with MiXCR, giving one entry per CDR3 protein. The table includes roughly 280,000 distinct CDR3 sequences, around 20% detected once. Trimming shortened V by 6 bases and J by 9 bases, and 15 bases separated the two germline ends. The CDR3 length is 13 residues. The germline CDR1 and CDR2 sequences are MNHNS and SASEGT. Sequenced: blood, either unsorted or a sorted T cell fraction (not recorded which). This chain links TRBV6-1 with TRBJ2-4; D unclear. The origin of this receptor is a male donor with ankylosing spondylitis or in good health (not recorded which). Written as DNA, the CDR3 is TGTGCCAGCAGGGTTACAGTGCTGGGCATTCAGTACTTC. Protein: CASRVTVLGIQYF.